The T cell receptor beta chain under discussion was sequenced for a study of blood T cell repertoires in COVID-19. Produced via immunoSEQ multiplex PCR; TCRdb's table is partial and in-frame only. The sample has fewer than 200,000 clones, about 80% seen once; the top ten hold about 20%. Germline CDR1 MDHEN, CDR2 SYDVKM. The CDR3 loop spans 15 amino acids. The germline V and J ends were trimmed by 7 bases and 1 base, with 13 bases remaining between them. Only one count was recorded for this clone. Input material: peripheral blood. The V call is TRBV28, the J call TRBJ2-2, with a tentative D call TRBD2 (6 bases). This receptor was identified in an elderly woman with acute or convalescent COVID-19. The CDR3 here is CASTPPRGNTGELFF. The DNA of the CDR3 is TGTGCCAGCACCCCTCCGCGGGGGAACACCGGGGAGCTGTTTTTT.